This T cell receptor (beta chain) was captured by sequencing in a study of Tregs in tolerant kidney transplant recipients. Study-level points and caveats: Nucleotide sequences could not be compared across some patients' samples due to primer changes. Biological reproducibility was not directly addressed, but technical replication error appeared minimal. In tolerant patients, donor-specific Tregs outgrew total Tregs, suggesting antigen-driven expansion.

The CDR3 is made up of 14 amino acids. The V gene lost 5 bases and the J gene lost 4 bases, with 14 bases spanning the gap. Looked up from germline, CDR1 is SGHVS and CDR2 is FQNEAQ. Profiled with immunoSEQ multiplex PCR; TCRdb holds only in-frame clones, not every one. Among around 61,000 clones, 70% to 90% were seen once, and the ten largest hold around 4.1%. Turning to this clone: Its target is not known.

The nonmyeloablative bone marrow transplants came from related graft donors, with transient mixed chimerism. Unstimulated regulatory T cells (CD4+CD25+CD127-), CD4+CD25- non-regulatory cells, CD4 and CD8 cells were FACS-sorted from thawed PBMCs. The rearrangement links TRBV7-8 to TRBJ1-2; D unclear. The clonotype was recovered from a human patient who received a combined kidney and bone marrow transplant. Some T cells may have come from the graft donor. The starting material was CD4+ T cells from blood (PBMCs), obtained 6 months after the transplant. The CDR3 loop reads CASSPRVEGYGYTF. The CDR3 coding sequence is TGTGCCAGCAGCCCGCGGGTGGAGGGCTATGGCTACACCTTC.